This T cell receptor beta chain was observed in a study of shared clonotypes between healthy human individuals (TCRdb year 2020). A note on the overall study: The cohort included a few men and two women between 18 and 49 years of age. For each donor, CD4 naive and CD4 memory were each run on three plates, CD8 naive on two plates, and CD8 memory on one plate. The study deeply sequenced blood TCR repertoires of about 5 healthy adults to estimate repertoire size and the extent of clonotype sharing between individuals. Libraries were prepared and TCR repertoires were sequenced by different laboratories using diverse techniques, in order to increase sequencing depth and limit assay-specific biases. Between about 0.94 and 8.9 billion PBMCs per donor were obtained by leukapheresis.

Using the deep immunoSEQ assay, multiplex PCR amplified TCR CDR3 regions from genomic DNA. Genomic DNA extracted from each cell subset was distributed evenly over all wells of several immunoSEQ 96-well plates, and each plate served as one replicate. Each replicate PCR for sorted subsets received about 210 ng genomic DNA, equal to tens of thousands of T cell genomes. Purified libraries were measured with a Qubit 3.0 fluorometer, size-checked on a Bioanalyzer 2100, and measured again with the KAPA Library Quantification kit. Every immunoSEQ 96-well plate was sequenced on a dedicated single-read 150-cycle Illumina NextSeq 550 flow cell. Under the source paper's analysis protocol: The immunoSEQ output contained only junctional sequences without quality scores, so filtering could not match that applied to full-length reads. To assign V/J genes and CDR3, sequences were annotated against IMGT germline references using PyIR, a Python wrapper for IgBLAST v1.9. Reads were removed for weak V/J assignments (E-value above 1e-6), missing CDR3, stop codons, out-of-frame junctions, or ambiguous translated residues. V3J clonotypes were defined as sequences sharing the same inferred V gene, J gene, and CDR3 amino acid sequence. Percentage overlap between repertoires was computed as shared unique clonotypes divided by the size of the smaller repertoire. Repertoire richness was assessed with RTK rarefaction, the Chao1 estimator, and Recon v2.1 estimates of unobserved clonotypes. OLGA was used to compute generation probabilities for all TCRbeta clonotypes that the gDNA method yielded from a handful of donors. Sourced from immuneACCESS, this table was stored by TCRdb with only in-frame sequences that have V and J called. A share of the clones is absent; for the studies checked, an unresolved V gene accounts for under half, and the remainder has no known explanation. V and J calls plus clone size are reproduced from that table; the DNA served to infer D and trimming. Present in this sample are approximately 980,000 clones, 70% to 85% of which were seen just once. The ten largest clones capture about 1.5% of the sample.

The germline V gene yields SGHRS for CDR1 and YFSETQ for CDR2. Germline trimming: 3 bases from V, 5 bases from J; junction bases outside gene matches: 1. Counted from cysteine to phenylalanine, this CDR3 has 13 amino acids. Of all the DNA, just the CDR3 is kept, 39 bases in frame from base 1. Study-level results and caveats: Compared with non-shared clonotypes, clonotypes shared by all four sorted-subset donors had higher generation probabilities. Pairwise subsampling led to the expectation that sequencing depth would affect the degree of clonotype sharing among donors. The genetic and exposure-history diversity represented was limited by the small number of donors. Naive subsets generally had larger estimated clonotype richness than memory subsets. Sharing across several donors was observed for approximately 5% of naive CD4, about 4% of naive CD8, 2.3% of memory CD4, and roughly 0.4% of memory CD8 clonotypes. Even with the large sequencing depth, rarefaction of the sorted-subset datasets indicated that sequencing was incomplete. Only blood was sampled, and tissue TCR repertoires likely differ from those in blood.

Points on this clone: Its antigen is not yet known. The record has no base qualities; no much larger clone is one base away. Other DNA sequences from this sample encode an identical CDR3 as well.

The donors were healthy, HIV-negative adults who had no recently reported acute infections or vaccinations. Every donor was a Caucasian adult living in Nashville, Tennessee, USA. CD4+ T cells were enriched by magnetic negative selection; naive cells were then positively selected on CD45RA, and the negative fraction formed the memory subset. After blood collection by leukapheresis, PBMCs were isolated using Ficoll-Histopaque density gradient centrifugation and then cryopreserved in the vapor phase of liquid nitrogen. Analytical flow cytometry was used to check the purity and quantity of every magnetically sorted T cell population. From each sorted fraction, genomic DNA was isolated and quantified by UV absorbance on a Nanodrop 2000c.

This chain joins TRBV5-1 to TRBJ1-1, with 10 bases aligning to TRBD1. The sequencing sample was made of memory CD4+ T cells sorted from blood. The cell subset or site label, read with the paper, signifies: CD45RA-negative fraction. This TCR was sampled from a man younger than 35 in good health. The CDR3 corresponds to CASSWDRGTEAFF. The DNA sequence is as follows: TGCGCCAGCAGCTGGGACAGGGGAACTGAAGCTTTCTTT.